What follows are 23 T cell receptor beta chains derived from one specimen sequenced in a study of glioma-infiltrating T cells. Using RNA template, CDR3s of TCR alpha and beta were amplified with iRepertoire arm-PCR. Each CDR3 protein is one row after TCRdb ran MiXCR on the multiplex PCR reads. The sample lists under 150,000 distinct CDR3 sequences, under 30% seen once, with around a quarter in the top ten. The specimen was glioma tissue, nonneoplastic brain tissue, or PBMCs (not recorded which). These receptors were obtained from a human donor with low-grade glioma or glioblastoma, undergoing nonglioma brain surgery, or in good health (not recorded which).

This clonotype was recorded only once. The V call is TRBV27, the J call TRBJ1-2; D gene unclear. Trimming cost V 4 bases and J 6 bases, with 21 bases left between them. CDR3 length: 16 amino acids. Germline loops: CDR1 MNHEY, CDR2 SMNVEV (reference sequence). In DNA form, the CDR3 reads TGTGCCAGCAGTTCCCCCCGGCTTGGGTGGCTAAATGGCTACACCTTC. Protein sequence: CASSSPRLGWLNGYTF.

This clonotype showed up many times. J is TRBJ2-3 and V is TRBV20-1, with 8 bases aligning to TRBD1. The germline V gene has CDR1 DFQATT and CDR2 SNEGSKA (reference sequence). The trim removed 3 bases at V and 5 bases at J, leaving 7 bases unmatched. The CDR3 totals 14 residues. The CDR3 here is CSARGQAPRDTQYF. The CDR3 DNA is TGCAGTGCTAGGGGACAGGCCCCGAGAGATACGCAGTATTTT.

This CDR3 reads CASSPEEHPNTEAFF. CDR3 nucleotides: TGTGCCAGCAGCCCCGAGGAACACCCGAACACTGAAGCTTTCTTT. The V call is TRBV4-2, the J call TRBJ1-1; D is unclear. In germline, CDR1 is LGHNA, CDR2 YNFKEQ. V dropped 4 bases and J dropped 1 base, with 13 bases sitting between them. The CDR3 has 15 amino acids.

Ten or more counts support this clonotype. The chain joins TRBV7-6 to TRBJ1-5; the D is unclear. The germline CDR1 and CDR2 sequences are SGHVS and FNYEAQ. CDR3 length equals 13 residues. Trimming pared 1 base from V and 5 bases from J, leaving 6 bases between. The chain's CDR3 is CASSLDIHQPQHF. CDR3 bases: TGTGCCAGCAGCTTAGACATTCATCAGCCCCAGCATTTT.

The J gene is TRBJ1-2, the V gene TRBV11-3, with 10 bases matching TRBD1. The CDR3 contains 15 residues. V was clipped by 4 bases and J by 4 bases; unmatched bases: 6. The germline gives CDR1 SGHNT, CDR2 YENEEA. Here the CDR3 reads CASSSLGQGFYGYTF. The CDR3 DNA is TGTGCCAGCAGCTCCTTGGGACAGGGGTTCTATGGCTACACCTTC.

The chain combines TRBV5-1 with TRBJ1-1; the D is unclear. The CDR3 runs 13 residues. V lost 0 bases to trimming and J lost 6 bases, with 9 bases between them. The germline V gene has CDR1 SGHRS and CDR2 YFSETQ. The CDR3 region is CASSLGVGSEAFF. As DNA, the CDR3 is TGCGCCAGCAGCTTGGGGGTTGGTTCTGAAGCTTTCTTT. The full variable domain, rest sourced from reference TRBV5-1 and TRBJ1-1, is KAGVTQTPRYLIKTRGQQVTLSCSPISGHRSVSWYQQTPGQGLQFLFEYFSETQRNKGNFPGRFSGRQFSNSRSEMNVSTLELGDSALYLCASSLGVGSEAFFGQGTRLTVV.

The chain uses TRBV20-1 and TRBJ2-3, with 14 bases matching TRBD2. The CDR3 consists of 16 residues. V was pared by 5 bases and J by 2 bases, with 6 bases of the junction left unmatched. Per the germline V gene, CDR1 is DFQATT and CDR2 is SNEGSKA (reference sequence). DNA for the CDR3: TGCAGTGCTGCCCGGACTAGCGGGGGGCCCACAGATACGCAGTATTTT. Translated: CSAARTSGGPTDTQYF.

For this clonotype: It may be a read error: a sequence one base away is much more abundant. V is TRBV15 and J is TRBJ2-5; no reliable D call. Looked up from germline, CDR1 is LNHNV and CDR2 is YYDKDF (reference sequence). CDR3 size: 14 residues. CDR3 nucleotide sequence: TGTGCCACCAGAAGAGATCGACATCAAGAGACCCAGTACTTC. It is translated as CATRRDRHQETQYF.

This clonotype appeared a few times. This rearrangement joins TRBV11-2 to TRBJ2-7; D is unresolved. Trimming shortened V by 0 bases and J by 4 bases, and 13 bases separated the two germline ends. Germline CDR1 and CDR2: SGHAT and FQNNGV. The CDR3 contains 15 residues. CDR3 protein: CASSLDNSASYEQYV. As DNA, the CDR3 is TGTGCCAGCAGCTTAGATAACTCCGCGTCGTACGAGCAGTACGTC.

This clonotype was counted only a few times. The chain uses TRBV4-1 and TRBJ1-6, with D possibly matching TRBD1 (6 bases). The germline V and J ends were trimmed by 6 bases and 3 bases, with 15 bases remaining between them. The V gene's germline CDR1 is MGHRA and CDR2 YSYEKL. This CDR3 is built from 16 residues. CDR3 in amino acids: CASRGGEALYNSPLHF. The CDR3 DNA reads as TGCGCCAGCAGAGGGGGGGAGGCTCTCTATAATTCACCCCTCCACTTT.

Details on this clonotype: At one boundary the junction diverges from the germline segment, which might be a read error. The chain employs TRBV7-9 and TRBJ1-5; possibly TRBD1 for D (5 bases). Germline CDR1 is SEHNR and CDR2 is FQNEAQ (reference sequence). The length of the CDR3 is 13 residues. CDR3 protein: CARSFDSNQPQHF. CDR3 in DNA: TGTGCCAGAAGCTTTGACAGCAATCAGCCCCAGCACTTT.

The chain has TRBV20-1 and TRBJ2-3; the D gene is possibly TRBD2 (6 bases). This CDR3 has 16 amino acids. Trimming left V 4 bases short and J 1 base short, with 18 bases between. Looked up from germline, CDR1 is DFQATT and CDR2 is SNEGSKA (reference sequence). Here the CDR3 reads CSATGLPQSGTDTQYF. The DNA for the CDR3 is TGCAGTGCTACCGGACTACCCCAGTCGGGCACAGATACGCAGTATTTT.

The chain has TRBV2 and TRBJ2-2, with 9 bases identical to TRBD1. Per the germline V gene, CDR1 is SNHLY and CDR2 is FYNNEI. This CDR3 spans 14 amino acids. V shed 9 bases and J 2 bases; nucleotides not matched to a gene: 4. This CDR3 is CASTDRGNTGELFF. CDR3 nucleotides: TGTGCCAGTACGGACAGGGGAAACACCGGGGAGCTGTTTTTT.

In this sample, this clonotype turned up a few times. Written as DNA, the CDR3 is TGTGCCAGCAGCTTGAGCGGGACGCCACCTGAAGCTTTCTTT. Translation gives CASSLSGTPPEAFF. The V and J genes are TRBV7-2 and TRBJ1-1; weak D call: TRBD1 (5 bases). This CDR3 is 14 amino acids long. Germline values: CDR1 SGHTA, CDR2 FQGNSA. Trimming cost V 3 bases and J 6 bases, with 14 bases left between them.

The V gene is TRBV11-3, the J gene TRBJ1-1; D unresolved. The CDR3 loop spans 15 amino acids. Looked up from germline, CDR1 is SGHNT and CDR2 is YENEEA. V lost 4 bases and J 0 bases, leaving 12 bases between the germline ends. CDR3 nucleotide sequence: TGTGCCAGCAGCTCCTGGGTCCAGCTGAACACTGAAGCTTTCTTT. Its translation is CASSSWVQLNTEAFF.

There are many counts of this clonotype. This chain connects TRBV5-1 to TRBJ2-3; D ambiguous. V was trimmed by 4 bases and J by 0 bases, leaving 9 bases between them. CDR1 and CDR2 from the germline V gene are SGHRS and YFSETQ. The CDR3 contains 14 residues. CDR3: CASSRLMSTDTQYF. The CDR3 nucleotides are TGCGCCAGCAGCCGATTGATGAGCACAGATACGCAGTATTTT. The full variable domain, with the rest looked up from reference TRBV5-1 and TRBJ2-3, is KAGVTQTPRYLIKTRGQQVTLSCSPISGHRSVSWYQQTPGQGLQFLFEYFSETQRNKGNFPGRFSGRQFSNSRSEMNVSTLELGDSALYLCASSRLMSTDTQYFGPGTRLTVL.

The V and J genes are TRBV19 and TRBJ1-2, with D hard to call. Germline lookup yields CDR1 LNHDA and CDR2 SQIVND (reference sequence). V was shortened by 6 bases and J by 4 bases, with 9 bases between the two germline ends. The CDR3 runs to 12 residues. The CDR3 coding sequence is TGTGCCAGTAGGCTCAGCCGCTATGGCTACACCTTC. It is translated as CASRLSRYGYTF.

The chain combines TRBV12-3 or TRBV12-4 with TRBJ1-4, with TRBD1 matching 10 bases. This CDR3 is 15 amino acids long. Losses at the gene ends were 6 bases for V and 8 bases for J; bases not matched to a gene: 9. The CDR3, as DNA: TGTGCCAGCAGGCCCCGACAGGGGGCGCGGGAAAAACTGTTTTTT. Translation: CASRPRQGAREKLFF.

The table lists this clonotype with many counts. The CDR3 nucleotides read TGCAGTGCTAGATCCGGGGTGGGTTCCTACGAGCAGTACGTC. It encodes CSARSGVGSYEQYV. The V gene is TRBV20-1, the J gene TRBJ2-7, with a possible D match to TRBD2 (5 bases). Trimming left V 2 bases short and J 1 base short, with 12 bases between. The germline V gene encodes CDR1 DFQATT and CDR2 SNEGSKA (reference sequence). This CDR3 has 14 amino acids.

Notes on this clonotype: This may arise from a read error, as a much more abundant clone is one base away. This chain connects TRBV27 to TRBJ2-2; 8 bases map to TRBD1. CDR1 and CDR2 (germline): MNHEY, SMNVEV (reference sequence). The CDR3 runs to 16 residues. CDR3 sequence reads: CVSRSRTGSLTGELFF. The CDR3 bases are TGTGTCAGCAGATCTAGGACAGGGTCCCTCACCGGGGAGCTGTTTTTT.

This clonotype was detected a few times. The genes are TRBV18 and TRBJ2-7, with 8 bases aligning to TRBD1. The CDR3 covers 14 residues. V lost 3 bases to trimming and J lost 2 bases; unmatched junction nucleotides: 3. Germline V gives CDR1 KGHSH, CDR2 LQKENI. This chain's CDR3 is CASSPDRGPYEQYV. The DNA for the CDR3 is TGTGCCAGCTCACCTGACAGGGGCCCCTACGAGCAGTACGTC.

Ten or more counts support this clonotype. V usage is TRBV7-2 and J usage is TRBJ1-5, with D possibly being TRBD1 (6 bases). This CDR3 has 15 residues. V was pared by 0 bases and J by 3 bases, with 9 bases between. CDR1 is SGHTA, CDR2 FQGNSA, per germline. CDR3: CASSLATGDNQPQHF. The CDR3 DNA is TGTGCCAGCAGCTTAGCGACAGGAGACAATCAGCCCCAGCATTTT.

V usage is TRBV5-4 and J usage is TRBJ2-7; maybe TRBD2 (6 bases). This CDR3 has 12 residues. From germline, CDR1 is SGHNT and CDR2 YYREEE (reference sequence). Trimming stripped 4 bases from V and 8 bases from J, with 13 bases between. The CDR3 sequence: CASSRDLVKQYV. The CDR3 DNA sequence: TGTGCCAGCAGCAGGGACTTAGTAAAGCAGTACGTC.